The 3 T cell receptor beta chains given below trace back to one sample, sequenced in a study of T cell changes during pregnancy in multiple sclerosis. Sequencing was performed with immunoSEQ multiplex PCR; in TCRdb, only in-frame clones are kept and a portion is missing. This table has roughly 61,000 clones, more than 80% appearing once. Sequencing was performed on peripheral blood, taken in the first trimester of pregnancy. The source is a female donor in good health, enrolled as a control in a pregnancy study.

V usage is TRBV19 and J usage is TRBJ2-7, with a tentative D call TRBD2 (6 bases). Germline values: CDR1 LNHDA, CDR2 SQIVND (reference sequence). V lost 3 bases and J 0 bases, leaving 12 bases between the germline ends. The CDR3 is 15 amino acids. The CDR3 coding sequence is TGTGCCAGTAGTATGGGACTCTGGAACTCCTACGAGCAGTACTTC. Residues: CASSMGLWNSYEQYF.

V usage is TRBV5-1 and J usage is TRBJ2-7; TRBD1 aligns across 7 bases. This CDR3 spans 15 amino acids. Germline V gives CDR1 SGHRS, CDR2 YFSETQ. V lost 3 bases to trimming and J lost 4 bases; unmatched junction nucleotides: 10. In DNA, the CDR3 is TGCGCCAGCAGCTCCCCCGGGCAGGGGGTTTACGAGCAGTACTTC. Amino acid sequence: CASSSPGQGVYEQYF.

This CDR3 reads CASSRVAEQFF. The CDR3 coding sequence is TGTGCCAGTAGTCGGGTTGCTGAGCAGTTCTTC. The V and J genes are TRBV19 and TRBJ2-1; D remains ambiguous. The CDR3 has 11 amino acids. CDR1 LNHDA and CDR2 SQIVND come from the germline V gene (reference sequence). V dropped 5 bases and J dropped 9 bases, with 8 bases sitting between them.